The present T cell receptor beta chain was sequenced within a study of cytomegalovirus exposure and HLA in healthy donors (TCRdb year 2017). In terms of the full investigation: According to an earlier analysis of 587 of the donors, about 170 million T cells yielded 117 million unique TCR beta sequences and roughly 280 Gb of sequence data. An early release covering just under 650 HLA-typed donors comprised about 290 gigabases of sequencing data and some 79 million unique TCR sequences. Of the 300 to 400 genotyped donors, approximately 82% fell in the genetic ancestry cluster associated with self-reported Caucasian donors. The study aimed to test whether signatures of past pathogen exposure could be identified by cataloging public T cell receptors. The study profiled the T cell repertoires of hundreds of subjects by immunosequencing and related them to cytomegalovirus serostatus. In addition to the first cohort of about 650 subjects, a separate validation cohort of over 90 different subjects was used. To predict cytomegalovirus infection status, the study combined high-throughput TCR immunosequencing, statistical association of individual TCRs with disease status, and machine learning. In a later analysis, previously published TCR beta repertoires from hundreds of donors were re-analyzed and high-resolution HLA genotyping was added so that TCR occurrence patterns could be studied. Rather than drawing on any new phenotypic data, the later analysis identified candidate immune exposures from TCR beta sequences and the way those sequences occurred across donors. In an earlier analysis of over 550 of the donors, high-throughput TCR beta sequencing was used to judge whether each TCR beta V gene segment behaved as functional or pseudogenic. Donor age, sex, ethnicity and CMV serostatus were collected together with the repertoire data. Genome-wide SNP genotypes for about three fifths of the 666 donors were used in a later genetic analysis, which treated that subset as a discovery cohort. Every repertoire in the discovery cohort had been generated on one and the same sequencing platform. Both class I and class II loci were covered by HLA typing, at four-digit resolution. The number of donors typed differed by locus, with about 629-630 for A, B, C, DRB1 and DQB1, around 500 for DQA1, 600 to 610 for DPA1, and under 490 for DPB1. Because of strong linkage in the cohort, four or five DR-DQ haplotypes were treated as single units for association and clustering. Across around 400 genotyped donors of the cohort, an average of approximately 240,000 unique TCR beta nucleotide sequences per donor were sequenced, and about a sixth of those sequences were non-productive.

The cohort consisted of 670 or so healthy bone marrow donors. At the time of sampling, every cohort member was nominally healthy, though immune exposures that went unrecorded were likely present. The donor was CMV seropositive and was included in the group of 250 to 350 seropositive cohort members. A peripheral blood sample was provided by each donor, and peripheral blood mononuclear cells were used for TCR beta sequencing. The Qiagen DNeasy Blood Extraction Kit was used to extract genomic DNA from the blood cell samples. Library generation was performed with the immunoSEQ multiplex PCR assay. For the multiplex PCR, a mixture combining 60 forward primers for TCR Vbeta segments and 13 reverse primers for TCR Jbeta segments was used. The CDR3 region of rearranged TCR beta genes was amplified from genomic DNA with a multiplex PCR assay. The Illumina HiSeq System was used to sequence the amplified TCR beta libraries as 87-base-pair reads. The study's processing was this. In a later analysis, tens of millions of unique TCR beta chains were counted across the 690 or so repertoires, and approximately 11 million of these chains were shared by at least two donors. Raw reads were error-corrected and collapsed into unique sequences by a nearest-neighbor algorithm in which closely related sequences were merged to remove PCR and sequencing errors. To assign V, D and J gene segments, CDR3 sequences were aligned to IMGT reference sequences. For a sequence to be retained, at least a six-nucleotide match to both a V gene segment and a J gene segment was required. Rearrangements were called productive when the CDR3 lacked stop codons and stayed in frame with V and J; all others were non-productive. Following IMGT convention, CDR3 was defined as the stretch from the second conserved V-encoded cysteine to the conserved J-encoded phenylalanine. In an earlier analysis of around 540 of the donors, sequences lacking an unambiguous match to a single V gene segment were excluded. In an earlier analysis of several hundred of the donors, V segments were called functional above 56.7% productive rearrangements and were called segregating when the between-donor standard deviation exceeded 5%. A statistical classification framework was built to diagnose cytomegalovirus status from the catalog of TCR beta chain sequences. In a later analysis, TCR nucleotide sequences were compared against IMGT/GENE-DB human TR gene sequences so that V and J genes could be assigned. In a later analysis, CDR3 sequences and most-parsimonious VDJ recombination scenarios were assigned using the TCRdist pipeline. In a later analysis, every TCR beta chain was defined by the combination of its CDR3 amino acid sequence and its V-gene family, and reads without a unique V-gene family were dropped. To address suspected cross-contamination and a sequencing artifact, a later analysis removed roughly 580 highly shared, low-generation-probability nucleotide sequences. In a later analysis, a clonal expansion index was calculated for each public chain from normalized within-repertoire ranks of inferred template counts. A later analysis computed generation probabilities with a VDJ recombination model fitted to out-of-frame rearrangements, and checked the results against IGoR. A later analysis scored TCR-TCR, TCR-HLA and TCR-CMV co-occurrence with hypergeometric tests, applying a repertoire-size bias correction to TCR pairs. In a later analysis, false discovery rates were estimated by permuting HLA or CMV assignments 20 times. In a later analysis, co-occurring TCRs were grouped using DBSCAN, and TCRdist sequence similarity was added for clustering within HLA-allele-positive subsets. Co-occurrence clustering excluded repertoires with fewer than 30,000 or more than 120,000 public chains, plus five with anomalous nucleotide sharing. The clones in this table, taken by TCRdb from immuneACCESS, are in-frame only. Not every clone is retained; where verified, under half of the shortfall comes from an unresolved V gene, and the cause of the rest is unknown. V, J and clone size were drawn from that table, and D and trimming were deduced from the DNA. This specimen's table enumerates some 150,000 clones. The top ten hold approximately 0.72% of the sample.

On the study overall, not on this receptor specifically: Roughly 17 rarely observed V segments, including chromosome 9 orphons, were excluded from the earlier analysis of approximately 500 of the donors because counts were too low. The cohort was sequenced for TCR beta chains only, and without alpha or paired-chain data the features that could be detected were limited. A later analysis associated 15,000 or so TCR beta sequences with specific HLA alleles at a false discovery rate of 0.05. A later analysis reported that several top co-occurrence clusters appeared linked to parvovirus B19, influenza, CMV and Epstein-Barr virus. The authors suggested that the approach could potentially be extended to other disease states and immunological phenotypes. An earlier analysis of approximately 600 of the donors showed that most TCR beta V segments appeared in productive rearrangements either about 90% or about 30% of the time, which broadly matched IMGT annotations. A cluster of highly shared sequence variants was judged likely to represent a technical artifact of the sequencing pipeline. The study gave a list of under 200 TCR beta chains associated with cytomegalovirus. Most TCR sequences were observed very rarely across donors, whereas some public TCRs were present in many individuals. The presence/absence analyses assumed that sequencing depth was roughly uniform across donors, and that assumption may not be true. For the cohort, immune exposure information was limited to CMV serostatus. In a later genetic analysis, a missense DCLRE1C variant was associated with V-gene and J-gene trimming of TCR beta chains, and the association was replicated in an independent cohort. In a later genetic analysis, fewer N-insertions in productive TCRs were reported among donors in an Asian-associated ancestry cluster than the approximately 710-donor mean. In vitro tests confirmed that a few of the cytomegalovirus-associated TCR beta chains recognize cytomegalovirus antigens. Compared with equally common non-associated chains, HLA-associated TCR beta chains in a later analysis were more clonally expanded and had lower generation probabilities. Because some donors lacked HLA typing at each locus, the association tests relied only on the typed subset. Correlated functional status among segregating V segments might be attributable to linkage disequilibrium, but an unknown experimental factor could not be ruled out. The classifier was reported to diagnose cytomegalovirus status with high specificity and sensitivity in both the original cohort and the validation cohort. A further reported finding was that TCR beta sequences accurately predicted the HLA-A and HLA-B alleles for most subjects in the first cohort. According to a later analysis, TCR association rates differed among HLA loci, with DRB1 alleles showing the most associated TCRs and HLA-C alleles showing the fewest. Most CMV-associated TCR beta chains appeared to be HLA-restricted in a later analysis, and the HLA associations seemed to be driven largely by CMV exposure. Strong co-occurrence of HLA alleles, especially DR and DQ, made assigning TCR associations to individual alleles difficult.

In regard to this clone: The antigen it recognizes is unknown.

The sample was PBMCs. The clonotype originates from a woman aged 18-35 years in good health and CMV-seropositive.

CDR3 reads: CASSLATSGGTDTQYF. The nucleotide sequence reads TGCGCCAGCAGCTTGGCGACTAGCGGGGGCACAGATACGCAGTATTTT. This sequence uses TRBV5-1 and TRBJ2-3, with 11 bases matching TRBD2. CDR1 SGHRS and CDR2 YFSETQ were looked up in the germline V gene. CDR3 length: 16 amino acids, cysteine to phenylalanine. Only the CDR3 part of the read is kept: 48 bases, read in frame from the first base. V trim: 0 bases; J trim: 1 base; unmatched bases: 1.